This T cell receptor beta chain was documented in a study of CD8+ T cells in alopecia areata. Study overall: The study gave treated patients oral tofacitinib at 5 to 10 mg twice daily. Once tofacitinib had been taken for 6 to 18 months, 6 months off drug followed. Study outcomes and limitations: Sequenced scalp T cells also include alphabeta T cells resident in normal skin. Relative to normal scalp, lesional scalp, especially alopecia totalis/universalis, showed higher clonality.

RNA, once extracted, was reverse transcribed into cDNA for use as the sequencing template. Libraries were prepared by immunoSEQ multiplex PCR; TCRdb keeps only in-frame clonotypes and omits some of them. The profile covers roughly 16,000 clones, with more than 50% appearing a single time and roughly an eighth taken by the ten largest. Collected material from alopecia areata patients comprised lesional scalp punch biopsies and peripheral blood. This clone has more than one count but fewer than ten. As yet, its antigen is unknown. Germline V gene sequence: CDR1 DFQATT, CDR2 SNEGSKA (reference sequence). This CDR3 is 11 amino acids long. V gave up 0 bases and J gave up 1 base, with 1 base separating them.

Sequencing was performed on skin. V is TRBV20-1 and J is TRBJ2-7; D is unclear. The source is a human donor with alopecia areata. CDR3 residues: CSARESYEQYF. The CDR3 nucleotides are TGCAGTGCTAGAGAGTCCTACGAGCAGTACTTC.